This T cell receptor beta chain was observed in a study of OX40 agonist ivuxolimab in advanced cancers. Turning to the study itself: Intravenous ivuxolimab was administered to patients every 2 weeks at 0.01 to 10 mg/kg. Of the participants, 40% had some prior anti-PD-1, anti-PD-L1 or anti-CTLA-4 therapy, which was allowed. Three dose-escalation patients had partial responses: one with hepatocellular carcinoma and two with cutaneous melanoma. The study's findings and limits: Dosing at 0.1 to 3.0 mg/kg was accompanied by clonal expansion of CD4+ and CD8+ blood T cells by week 6.

V gave up 6 bases and J gave up 8 bases, with 16 bases separating them. The CDR3 totals 14 residues. Germline CDR1 and CDR2: SEHNR and FQNEAQ (reference sequence). This clone was detected once. What it recognizes is unknown. The data were produced by immunoSEQ multiplex PCR, yet TCRdb's version contains in-frame clones alone and is incomplete. The sample carries some 68,000 clones, approximately 86% recorded once. This clonotype was obtained from an adult with an advanced solid tumor such as melanoma, head and neck, liver or kidney cancer. The V gene is TRBV7-9, the J gene TRBJ1-4, with a weak D call TRBD1 (6 bases). The source was CD4+ or CD8+ T cells sorted from blood, collected in a trial of the OX40 agonist ivuxolimab. This CDR3 reads CASSFGQLEEKLFF. The CDR3 DNA reads as TGTGCCAGCAGTTTCGGACAGCTCGAGGAAAAACTGTTTTTT. Variable domain in full (rest from reference TRBV7-9 and TRBJ1-4): DTGVSQNPRHKITKRGQNVTFRCDPISEHNRLYWYRQTLGQGPEFLTYFQNEAQLEKSRLLSDRFSAERPKGSFSTLEIQRTEQGDSAMYLCASSFGQLEEKLFFGSGTQLSVL.